These T cell receptor beta chains were read from a single sample in a study of T-cell reconstitution after alpha-beta-depleted transplantation in children. One entry per CDR3 protein results from TCRdb running MiXCR on the PCR reads. The sample holds approximately 300,000 distinct CDR3 sequences, 11% seen once. This sample comprised peripheral blood, obtained 180 days after TCRalphabeta/CD19-depleted stem cell transplant. Every receptor here comes from a male patient between 2 and 10 years old who had a stem cell transplant for chronic granulomatous disease, so the T cells may come from the graft donor. CDR3s include the opening cysteine and the closing phenylalanine or tryptophan. Fields, in order: D gene, J gene, V gene, clone size, CDR3 DNA, CDR3 protein. A D gene is named only where the DNA matches it firmly. Rows may omit the clone size; those that give it use once, few, many or a size class.

- | TRBJ2-7 | TRBV12-3/TRBV12-4 | many | TGTGCCAGCAGCAGAACTCCCGCTTACGAGCAGTACTTC | CASSRTPAYEQYF
- | TRBJ2-2 | TRBV7-2 | many | TGTGCCAGCAGCCAGTTCACCGGGGAGCTGTTTTTT | CASSQFTGELFF
- | TRBJ1-1 | TRBV11-2 | - | TGTGCCAGCAGCTTAGACTTGCGGCTTGAAGCTTTCTTT | CASSLDLRLEAFF
- | TRBJ1-1 | TRBV7-8 | many | TGTGCCAGCAGCTTAAGATTAGGGAGTGGTGGGACTGAAGCTTTCTTT | CASSLRLGSGGTEAFF
- | TRBJ2-7 | TRBV29-1 | medium-sized | TGCAGCGTTGCTCCGGGATCCTACGAGCAGTACTTC | CSVAPGSYEQYF
TRBD1 | TRBJ1-1 | TRBV7-6 | few | TGTGCCAGCAGCTTAGACGGGACAGGGTCTGAAGCTTTCTTT | CASSLDGTGSEAFF
TRBD1 | TRBJ2-7 | TRBV29-1 | many | TGCAGCGTCTCGGGACAGGGGATACGCGAGCAGTACTTC | CSVSGQGIREQYF
- | TRBJ2-1 | TRBV11-2 | many | TGTGCCAGCAGCCGTACAGGGACCTTCTACAATGAGCAGTTCTTC | CASSRTGTFYNEQFF
TRBD1 | TRBJ2-2 | TRBV12-3/TRBV12-4 | many | TGTGCCAGCAGGCGGGGACAGGGGGCCTTAGGGGAGCTGTTTTTT | CASRRGQGALGELFF
TRBD1 | TRBJ2-1 | TRBV5-4 | - | TGTGCCAGCAGCTTGGGTCAGGGACAGGGAGGATTAAATGAGCAGTTCTTC | CASSLGQGQGGLNEQFF
- | TRBJ2-3 | TRBV29-1 | many | TGCAGCGTTGAGGCCCTGGACAGCCGCACAGATACGCAGTATTTT | CSVEALDSRTDTQYF
- | TRBJ2-3 | TRBV20-1 | many | TGCAGTGCTAGAGATATCCGGGGTACCACAGATACGCAGTATTTT | CSARDIRGTTDTQYF
- | TRBJ2-7 | TRBV25-1 | many | TGTGCCAGCAGCCTTAAGACAGGCTACGAGCAGTACTTC | CASSLKTGYEQYF
- | TRBJ1-5 | TRBV6-1 | many | TGTGCCAGCAGTGGGAGCAATCAGCCCCAGCATTTT | CASSGSNQPQHF
- | TRBJ2-7 | TRBV29-1 | many | TGCAGCGTCGAGGGACTGTCCTACGAGCAGTACTTC | CSVEGLSYEQYF
- | TRBJ2-7 | TRBV12-3/TRBV12-4 | many | TGTGCCAGTGGGGCCGCCTACGAGCAGTACTTC | CASGAAYEQYF
- | TRBJ2-1 | TRBV12-3/TRBV12-4 | many | TGTGCCAGCATCCAGGGAGTTGGCTCCTACAATGAGCAGTTCTTC | CASIQGVGSYNEQFF
TRBD2 | TRBJ2-7 | TRBV5-1 | many | TGCGCCAGCAGCTTGTGGGAAAGCGGGAGCGGAGAGCAGTACTTC | CASSLWESGSGEQYF
- | TRBJ2-5 | TRBV20-1 | many | TGCAGTGCTAGAGATATGTACCAAGAGACCCAGTACTTC | CSARDMYQETQYF
TRBD2 | TRBJ2-3 | TRBV9 | many | TGTGCCAGCAGCGTAGGAGTTAGCGGGACGGGCACAGATACGCAGTATTTT | CASSVGVSGTGTDTQYF
- | TRBJ2-1 | TRBV12-3/TRBV12-4 | many | TGTGCCAGCAGTTTCGCGGTCTACAATGAGCAGTTCTTC | CASSFAVYNEQFF
TRBD2 | TRBJ2-3 | TRBV20-1 | many | TGCAGTGCTAGAGATTATCTAGCGGGGGGAGATACGCAGTATTTT | CSARDYLAGGDTQYF
- | TRBJ1-1 | TRBV20-1 | many | TGCAGTGCTAGATTCAGGGGCACTGAAGCTTTCTTT | CSARFRGTEAFF
- | TRBJ2-7 | TRBV5-5 | many | TGTGCCAGCAGCTTGAATCGGGTCCCCTACGAGCAGTACTTC | CASSLNRVPYEQYF
TRBD1 | TRBJ2-1 | TRBV12-3/TRBV12-4 | many | TGTGCCAGCAGTTTAGCACAGGGGGCAAGGAATGAGCAGTTCTTC | CASSLAQGARNEQFF
- | TRBJ2-5 | TRBV12-3/TRBV12-4 | many | TGTGCAGCAGGGAGGGGGCCGGGGGAGACCCAGTACTTC | CAAGRGPGETQYF
- | TRBJ2-2 | TRBV11-2 | many | TGTGCCAGCAGCTTAGATAAAGTGGGACACCTCAATGGCGGGGAGCTGTTTTTT | CASSLDKVGHLNGGELFF
- | TRBJ2-7 | TRBV7-6 | few | TGTGCCAGCAGCATCGGACGGTCGTCCTACGAGCAGTACTTC | CASSIGRSSYEQYF
TRBD1 | TRBJ1-5 | TRBV28 | few | TGTGCCAGCAGTCAGACAGGGAGAGGGGTTCAGCCCCAGCATTTT | CASSQTGRGVQPQHF
- | TRBJ2-2 | TRBV11-2 | many | TGTGCCAGCAGCTTAGATCTTCTCCGAACCCATAGCAATAACACCGGGGAGCTGTTTTTT | CASSLDLLRTHSNNTGELFF
- | TRBJ2-7 | TRBV5-1 | many | TGCGCCAGCAGCTTGCAGGACGCTCAGTGGGTTCAGTACTTC | CASSLQDAQWVQYF
- | TRBJ1-2 | TRBV7-2 | many | TGTGCCAGCAGCCGTCAACCTGCCTATGGCTACACCTTC | CASSRQPAYGYTF
- | TRBJ2-3 | TRBV6-2/TRBV6-3 | - | TGTGCCAGCAGGACTCCCTCTAGCACAGATACGCAGTATTTT | CASRTPSSTDTQYF
TRBD1 | TRBJ1-4 | TRBV20-1 | many | TGCAGTGGACAGGGTCCAGGGGAAAAACTGTTTTTT | CSGQGPGEKLFF
TRBD2 | TRBJ2-1 | TRBV7-2 | many | TGTGCCAGCAGCTTATGGGGGGGGACCTCCTACAATGAGCAGTTCTTC | CASSLWGGTSYNEQFF
TRBD1 | TRBJ1-1 | TRBV6-5 | few | TGTGCCAGCAGTTACGGAGGGGACAGGGGGCGTAGGGCTGAAGCTTTCTTT | CASSYGGDRGRRAEAFF
- | TRBJ2-3 | TRBV20-1 | many | TGCAGTGCTAGACAAAATACGCAGTATTTT | CSARQNTQYF
TRBD2 | TRBJ2-1 | TRBV2 | few | TGTGCCAGCAGCCTAAAAGCGGGAGTGAGCAATGAGCAGTTCTTC | CASSLKAGVSNEQFF
- | TRBJ2-7 | TRBV14 | - | TGTGCCAGCAGCCCTCACGGGCAGGGCGGATACGAGCAGTACTTC | CASSPHGQGGYEQYF
- | TRBJ2-7 | TRBV28 | many | TGTGCCAGCAGCTTGACAGGGAGGTACGAGCAGTACTTC | CASSLTGRYEQYF
TRBD2 | TRBJ2-5 | TRBV7-2 | many | TGTGCCAGCAGCTTAGAGGCTAGCGGGGGGCAAGAGACCCAGTACTTC | CASSLEASGGQETQYF
TRBD2 | TRBJ2-3 | TRBV7-2 | many | TGTGCCAGCAGCTTACCGGGACTAGCGGGGAGCACAGATACGCAGTATTTT | CASSLPGLAGSTDTQYF
- | TRBJ2-5 | TRBV5-1 | many | TGTGCCAGCAGCTTAGTGGGCGGCCAAGAGACCCAGTACTTC | CASSLVGGQETQYF
TRBD1 | TRBJ1-1 | TRBV7-8 | many | TGTGCCAGCAGCACGGAAGGACAGGGCGTGAACACTGAAGCTTTCTTT | CASSTEGQGVNTEAFF
TRBD2 | TRBJ2-1 | TRBV27 | many | TGTGCCAGCAGTTTATCGGGTAGCGGGAGGGCCACCGAGCAGTTCTTC | CASSLSGSGRATEQFF
- | TRBJ2-5 | TRBV4-1 | many | TGCGCCAGCAGCCAGGCCGGGACCCAAGAGACCCAGTACTTC | CASSQAGTQETQYF
TRBD2 | TRBJ2-2 | TRBV12-3/TRBV12-4 | many | TGTGCCAGCAGCCAGGTGCTAGCGGGGCCCGGGGAGCTGTTTTTT | CASSQVLAGPGELFF
TRBD1 | TRBJ2-1 | TRBV20-1 | many | TGCAGTGCCAACGAGGGGGCGCGGGTTGGCAATGAGCAGTTCTTC | CSANEGARVGNEQFF
TRBD1 | TRBJ2-4 | TRBV2 | few | TGTGCCAGCAGCGAACGACAGGGAAGGAACATTCAGTACTTC | CASSERQGRNIQYF
TRBD2 | TRBJ2-7 | TRBV20-1 | - | TGCAGTGCTAGACAAGCGGGGGGGCTATTCGAGCAGTACTTC | CSARQAGGLFEQYF